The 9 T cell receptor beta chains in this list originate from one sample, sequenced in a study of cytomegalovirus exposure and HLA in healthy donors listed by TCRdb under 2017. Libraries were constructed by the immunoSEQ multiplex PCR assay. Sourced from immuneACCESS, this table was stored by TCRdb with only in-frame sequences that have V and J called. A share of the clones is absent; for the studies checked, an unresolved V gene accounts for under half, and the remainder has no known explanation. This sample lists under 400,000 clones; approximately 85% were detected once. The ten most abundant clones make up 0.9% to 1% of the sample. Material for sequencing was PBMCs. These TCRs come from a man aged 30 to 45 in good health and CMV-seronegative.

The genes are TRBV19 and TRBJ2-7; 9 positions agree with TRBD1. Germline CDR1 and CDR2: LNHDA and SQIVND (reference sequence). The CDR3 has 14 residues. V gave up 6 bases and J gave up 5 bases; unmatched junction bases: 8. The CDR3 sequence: CASSGPGQGNEQYF. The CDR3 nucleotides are TGTGCCAGTAGCGGTCCGGGACAGGGTAACGAGCAGTACTTC.

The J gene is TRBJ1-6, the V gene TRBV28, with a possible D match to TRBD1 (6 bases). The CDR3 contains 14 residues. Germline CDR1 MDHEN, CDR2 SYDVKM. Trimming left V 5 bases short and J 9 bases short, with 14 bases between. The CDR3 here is CASSPGTYTSPLHF. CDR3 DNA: TGTGCCAGCAGTCCCGGGACATACACTTCACCCCTCCACTTT.

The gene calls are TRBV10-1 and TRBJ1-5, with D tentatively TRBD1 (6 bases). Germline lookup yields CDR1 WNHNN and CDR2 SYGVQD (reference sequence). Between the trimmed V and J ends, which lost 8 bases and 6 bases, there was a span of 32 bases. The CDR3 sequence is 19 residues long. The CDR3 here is CASFVVHRVTLLTSQPQHF. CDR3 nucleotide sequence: TGCGCCAGCTTCGTGGTGCACAGGGTGACATTACTAACCTCTCAGCCCCAGCATTTT.

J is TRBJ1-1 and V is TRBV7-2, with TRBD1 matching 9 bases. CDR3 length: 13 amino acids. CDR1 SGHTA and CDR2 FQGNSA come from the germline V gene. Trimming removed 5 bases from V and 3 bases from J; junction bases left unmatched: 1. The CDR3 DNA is TGTGCCAGCAGCCGGGACAGGGACACTGAAGCTTTCTTT. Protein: CASSRDRDTEAFF.

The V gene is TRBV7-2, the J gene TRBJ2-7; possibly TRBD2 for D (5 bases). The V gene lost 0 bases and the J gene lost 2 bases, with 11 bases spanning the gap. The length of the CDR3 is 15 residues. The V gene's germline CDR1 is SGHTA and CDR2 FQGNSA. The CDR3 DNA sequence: TGTGCCAGCAGCTTAGCGTCAGGAGGCGCCTACGAGCAGTACTTC. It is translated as CASSLASGGAYEQYF.

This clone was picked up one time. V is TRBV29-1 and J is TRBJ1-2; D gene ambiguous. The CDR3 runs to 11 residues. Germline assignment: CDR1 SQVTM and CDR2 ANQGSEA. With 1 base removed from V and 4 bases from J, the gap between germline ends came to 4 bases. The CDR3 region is CSVEGPYGYTF. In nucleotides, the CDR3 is TGCAGCGTTGAAGGGCCCTATGGCTACACCTTC.

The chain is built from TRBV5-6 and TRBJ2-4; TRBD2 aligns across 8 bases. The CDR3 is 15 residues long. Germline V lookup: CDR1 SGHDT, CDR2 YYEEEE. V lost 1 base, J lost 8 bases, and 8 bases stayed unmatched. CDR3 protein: CASSLKRGFTYIQYF. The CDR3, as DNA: TGTGCCAGCAGCTTGAAGCGGGGGTTTACCTACATTCAGTACTTC.

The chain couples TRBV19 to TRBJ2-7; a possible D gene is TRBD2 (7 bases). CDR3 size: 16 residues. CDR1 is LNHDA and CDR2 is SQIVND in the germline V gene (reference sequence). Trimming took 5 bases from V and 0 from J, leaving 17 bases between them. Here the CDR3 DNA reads TGTGCCAGTAGTGCGAGGGGGGGGGCCGCCTCCTACGAGCAGTACTTC. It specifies CASSARGGAASYEQYF.

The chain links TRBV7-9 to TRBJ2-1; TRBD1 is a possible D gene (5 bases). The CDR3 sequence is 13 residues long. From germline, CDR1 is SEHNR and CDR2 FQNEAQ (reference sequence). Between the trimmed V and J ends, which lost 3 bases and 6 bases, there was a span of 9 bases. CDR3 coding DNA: TGTGCCAGCAGCTTGGGGCTAAGCAATGAGCAGTTCTTC. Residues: CASSLGLSNEQFF.